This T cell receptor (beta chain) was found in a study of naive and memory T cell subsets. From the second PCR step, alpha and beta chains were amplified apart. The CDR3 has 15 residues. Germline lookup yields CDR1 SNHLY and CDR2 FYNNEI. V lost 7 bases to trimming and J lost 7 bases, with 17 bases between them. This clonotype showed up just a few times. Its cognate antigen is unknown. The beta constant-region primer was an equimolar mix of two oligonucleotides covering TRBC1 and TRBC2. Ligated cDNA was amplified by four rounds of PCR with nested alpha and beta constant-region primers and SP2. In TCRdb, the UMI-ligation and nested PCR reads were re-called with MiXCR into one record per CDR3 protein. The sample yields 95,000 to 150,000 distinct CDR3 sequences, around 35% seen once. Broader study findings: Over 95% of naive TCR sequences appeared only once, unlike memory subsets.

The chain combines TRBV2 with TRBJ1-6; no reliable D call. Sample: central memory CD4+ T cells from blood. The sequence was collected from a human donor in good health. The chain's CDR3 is CASIPGLNVNSPLHF. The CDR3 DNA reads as TGTGCCAGCATCCCAGGCCTGAATGTGAATTCACCCCTCCACTTT.